The 31 T cell receptor beta chains below come from one sample, sequenced in a study of cytomegalovirus exposure and HLA in healthy donors. PCR used 60 Vbeta primers and 13 Jbeta primers. The protocol was immunoSEQ multiplex PCR, while the TCRdb copy is restricted to in-frame clones and leaves out a portion. In the table there are some 100,000 clones, 80% to 90% of which are singletons. The sequenced material came from PBMCs. The receptors were sampled from a woman aged 18-35 years in good health and CMV-seronegative.

The rearrangement joins TRBV28 to TRBJ2-1, with D possibly being TRBD2 (6 bases). The germline gives CDR1 MDHEN, CDR2 SYDVKM. The CDR3 loop spans 18 amino acids. V lost 7 bases and J lost 0, with 22 bases in between. The CDR3 DNA reads TGTGCCAGCAACTCGGGTGGAGGGAATTATTTCTCCTACAATGAGCAGTTCTTC. Translation gives CASNSGGGNYFSYNEQFF. The whole variable domain, filled in from reference TRBV28 and TRBJ2-1, reads DVKVTQSSRYLVKRTGEKVFLECVQDMDHENMFWYRQDPGLGLRLIYFSYDVKMKEKGDIPEGYSVSREKKERFSLILESASTNQTSMYLCASNSGGGNYFSYNEQFFGPGTRLTVL.

This clone was observed a single time. The chain joins TRBV7-2 to TRBJ2-7; 9 bases map to TRBD1. CDR1 is SGHTA, CDR2 FQGNSA, per germline. The CDR3 is made up of 15 amino acids. Losses at the gene ends were 5 bases for V and 7 bases for J; bases not matched to a gene: 12. The CDR3 bases are TGTGCCAGCAGCCCAGCCGGGACAGGGTTCCGAGAGCAGTACTTC. Protein sequence: CASSPAGTGFREQYF.

The CDR3 region has the DNA TGTGCCAGCAGTTACTCTCCTAGCTCCTACGAGCAGTACTTC. Protein: CASSYSPSSYEQYF. The chain has TRBV6-5 and TRBJ2-7; D is unclear. CDR1 and CDR2 (germline): MNHEY, SVGAGI. The CDR3 runs to 14 residues. Trimming shortened V by 0 bases and J by 0 bases, and 6 bases separated the two germline ends.

The V gene is TRBV19, the J gene TRBJ2-1; no clear D. The CDR3 length is 11 residues. The germline V and J ends were trimmed by 7 bases and 6 bases, with 7 bases remaining between them. From germline, CDR1 is LNHDA and CDR2 SQIVND (reference sequence). In nucleotides, the CDR3 is TGTGCCAGTACTCCGGGCAATGAGCAGTTCTTC. As protein: CASTPGNEQFF.

In DNA, the CDR3 is TGCGCCAGCAGCCGAATAGGACTAATAATTGCAACTAATGAAAAACTGTTTTTT. Translated: CASSRIGLIIATNEKLFF. The rearrangement joins TRBV4-1 to TRBJ1-4; unclear D gene. The V end lost 4 bases, the J end lost 0 bases, and 18 bases lay between the germline ends. This CDR3 spans 18 amino acids. Germline V lookup: CDR1 MGHRA, CDR2 YSYEKL.

CDR3 in DNA: TGTGCCAGCAGCTTAGGAGGCTCTGGGGCCAACGTCCTGACTTTC. This encodes CASSLGGSGANVLTF. The genes are TRBV7-2 and TRBJ2-6; no clear D. The CDR3 has 15 residues. V was pared by 1 base and J by 0 bases, with 4 bases between. Germline CDR1 is SGHTA and CDR2 is FQGNSA.

J is TRBJ2-7 and V is TRBV30, with TRBD1 identical over 9 bases. Trimming took 0 bases from V and 3 from J; bases not matched to a gene: 3. The length of the CDR3 is 14 residues. CDR1 is GTSNPN and CDR2 is SVGIG in the germline V gene (reference sequence). For the CDR3, the DNA is TGTGCCTGGAGTGTAGGACAGGGGAGCTACGAGCAGTACTTC. Translation: CAWSVGQGSYEQYF.

The chain employs TRBV28 and TRBJ1-2; no clear D. The CDR3 length is 12 residues. Looked up from germline, CDR1 is MDHEN and CDR2 is SYDVKM. The V and J ends lost 5 bases and 0 bases respectively, with 4 bases between them. The chain's CDR3 is CASSPANYGYTF. The CDR3 nucleotides are TGTGCCAGCAGTCCAGCTAACTATGGCTACACCTTC.

J is TRBJ2-5 and V is TRBV10-3; TRBD2 is a possible D gene (6 bases). CDR3 length equals 15 residues. Germline CDR1 is ENHRY and CDR2 is SYGVKD. V was trimmed by 6 bases and J by 2 bases, leaving 16 bases between them. CDR3 DNA: TGTGCCATCAGACCAAATTACGGGGGTCAAGAGACCCAGTACTTC. This translates into CAIRPNYGGQETQYF.

J is TRBJ2-3 and V is TRBV6-4, with D tentatively TRBD1 (7 bases). Trimming stripped 6 bases from V and 2 bases from J, with 15 bases between. The length of the CDR3 is 15 residues. The V gene's germline CDR1 is MRHNA and CDR2 SNTAGT. DNA of the CDR3: TGTGCCAGCAGGAGGGGGGACAGCCCCACAGATACGCAGTATTTT. It is translated as CASRRGDSPTDTQYF.

V and J are TRBV11-2 and TRBJ1-5; D remains ambiguous. Germline CDR1 reads SGHAT; CDR2 reads FQNNGV. The V end was cut by 1 base, the J end by 0 bases, with 7 bases between. The CDR3 spans 15 residues. CDR3 loop: CASSLAGYSNQPQHF. CDR3 DNA sequence: TGTGCCAGCAGCTTAGCCGGTTATAGCAATCAGCCCCAGCATTTT.

This chain connects TRBV4-3 to TRBJ1-4; D is ambiguous. CDR1 is LGHNA, CDR2 YSLEER, per germline. Trimming removed 0 bases at V and 0 bases at J, with 2 bases between. The CDR3 has 14 amino acids. CDR3 DNA sequence: TGCGCCAGCAGCCAAGACACAACTAATGAAAAACTGTTTTTT. It yields the protein CASSQDTTNEKLFF.

The gene calls are TRBV4-3 and TRBJ2-6, with D possibly being TRBD1 (6 bases). Germline V gene sequence: CDR1 LGHNA, CDR2 YSLEER. The CDR3 runs 17 residues. V lost 5 bases to trimming and J lost 3 bases, with 17 bases between them. The CDR3 DNA is TGCGCCAGCAGCGTAAACAGGGAGATAGGTGGGGCCAACGTCCTGACTTTC. This codes for CASSVNREIGGANVLTF.

V usage is TRBV5-1 and J usage is TRBJ2-5; D is ambiguous. With the DNA end fitting TRBJ2-7 better, the J assignment may be wrong. Germline CDR1 reads SGHRS; CDR2 reads YFSETQ. The CDR3 runs to 13 residues. The CDR3 nucleotides are TGCGCCAGCAGCTTAACAGCCTCCTACGAGCAGTACTTC. It yields the protein CASSLTASYEQYF.

The V call is TRBV16, the J call TRBJ2-7; D might be TRBD2 (6 bases). V shed 2 bases and J shed 6 bases, with 11 bases lying between them. The germline V gene encodes CDR1 KGHSY and CDR2 FQNENV. The CDR3 runs 13 residues. The CDR3 region is CASSQAEGGEQYF. The CDR3 DNA is TGTGCCAGCAGCCAAGCCGAGGGAGGCGAGCAGTACTTC. Together with reference TRBV16 and TRBJ2-7, the CDR3 gives the full variable domain: GEEVAQTPKHLVRGEGQKAKLYCAPIKGHSYVFWYQQVLKNEFKFLISFQNENVFDETGMPKERFSAKCLPNSPCSLEIQATKLEDSAVYFCASSQAEGGEQYFGPGTRLTVT.

Remarks on this clone: The junction departs from germline at one end; a sequencing error may be responsible. The CDR3 region is CASSQGQTRPPRRF. CDR3 coding DNA: TGTGCCAGTAGCCAGGGACAGACCAGGCCCCCACGTCGCTTC. The chain uses TRBV19 and TRBJ1-2; 7 bases align to TRBD1. The germline V gene encodes CDR1 LNHDA and CDR2 SQIVND (reference sequence). CDR3 size: 14 residues.

This chain uses TRBV29-1 with TRBJ1-1, with no clear D. Between the trimmed V and J ends, which lost 2 bases and 0 bases, there was a span of 4 bases. CDR1 and CDR2 (germline): SQVTM, ANQGSEA. The length of the CDR3 is 12 residues. CDR3: CSVELVNTEAFF. The CDR3 DNA reads as TGCAGCGTTGAACTTGTGAACACTGAAGCTTTCTTT.

This clone was seen only once. The chain couples TRBV9 to TRBJ2-7; 10 bases line up with TRBD1. The ends lost 0 bases at V and 5 bases at J; junction bases unmatched: 5. CDR3 length: 15 amino acids. Germline CDR1 SGDLS, CDR2 YYNGEE. In DNA, the CDR3 is TGTGCCAGCAGCGTAGGACAGGGGGCAGTAGACGAGCAGTACTTC. Translating it yields CASSVGQGAVDEQYF.

There are a few counts of this clone. The J gene is TRBJ1-2, the V gene TRBV7-2; a possible D gene is TRBD1 (5 bases). CDR3 size: 13 residues. Germline V gene lookup returns CDR1 SGHTA and CDR2 FQGNSA. V was pared by 0 bases and J by 7 bases, with 9 bases between. CDR3 in DNA: TGTGCCAGCAGCTTAGCGCTCGGGGGTGGCTACACCTTC. It encodes CASSLALGGGYTF.

J is TRBJ2-5 and V is TRBV28; 16 nucleotides match TRBD2. CDR3 length equals 17 residues. Germline V CDR1 and CDR2: MDHEN, SYDVKM. After removal of 5 bases from V and 1 base from J, the junction contained 4 bases not matched to a gene. CDR3 sequence: CASSPGTSGRVQETQYF. The CDR3 DNA reads TGTGCCAGCAGTCCAGGGACTAGCGGGAGGGTCCAAGAGACCCAGTACTTC.

This chain connects TRBV11-2 to TRBJ2-7, with D possibly being TRBD1 (6 bases). V lost 0 bases and J 2 bases, leaving 8 bases between the germline ends. The germline CDR1 and CDR2 sequences are SGHAT and FQNNGV. This CDR3 comprises 14 residues. The CDR3: CASSLEAGAYEQYF. The CDR3 DNA sequence: TGTGCCAGCAGCTTAGAGGCAGGGGCCTACGAGCAGTACTTC. The variable domain in full, with the rest retrieved from reference TRBV11-2 and TRBJ2-7, is EAGVAQSPRYKIIEKRQSVAFWCNPISGHATLYWYQQILGQGPKLLIQFQNNGVVDDSQLPKDRFSAERLKGVDSTLKIQPAKLEDSAVYLCASSLEAGAYEQYFGPGTRLTVT.

V is TRBV19 and J is TRBJ2-7; possible D gene TRBD1, 5 bases. The CDR3 totals 15 residues. The germline V gene encodes CDR1 LNHDA and CDR2 SQIVND (reference sequence). V dropped 4 bases and J dropped 0 bases, with 13 bases sitting between them. Here the CDR3 reads CASSSGAGSSYEQYF. The CDR3 region has the DNA TGTGCCAGTAGTAGTGGGGCAGGAAGCTCCTACGAGCAGTACTTC.

The V and J genes are TRBV19 and TRBJ2-1, with D perhaps TRBD2 (6 bases). Between the trimmed V and J ends, which lost 5 bases and 8 bases, there was a span of 13 bases. The CDR3 length is 13 residues. Per germline, CDR1 LNHDA and CDR2 SQIVND (reference sequence). CDR3: CASSPGLGDEQFF. Here the CDR3 DNA reads TGTGCCAGTAGTCCGGGACTGGGCGATGAGCAGTTCTTC.

A word on this clone: Since the CDR3 does not end with the conserved phenylalanine or tryptophan, this likely comes from a read error. This chain connects TRBV19 to TRBJ1-2; 7 nucleotides agree with TRBD1. Germline assignment: CDR1 LNHDA and CDR2 SQIVND (reference sequence). The ends lost 9 bases at V and 4 bases at J; junction bases unmatched: 11. The CDR3 totals 14 residues. The CDR3 protein is CASNRQTGAYGYTL. The CDR3 DNA follows: TGTGCCAGCAACCGGCAAACAGGGGCCTATGGCTACACCCTC.

This clone was recorded once. In DNA form, the CDR3 reads TGTGCCAGCAGTGATTTTGGGAGGGCCTACGAGCAGTACTTC. Translation gives CASSDFGRAYEQYF. The gene calls are TRBV2 and TRBJ2-7; 7 bases agree with TRBD2. The germline CDR1 and CDR2 sequences are SNHLY and FYNNEI. There are 14 residues in the CDR3. The ends lost 3 bases at V and 2 bases at J; junction bases unmatched: 4.

CDR3 sequence reads: CASSPQGREKLFF. The CDR3 DNA is TGTGCCAGCTCACCTCAGGGGAGAGAAAAACTGTTTTTT. This sequence joins TRBV18 and TRBJ1-4; a possible D gene is TRBD1 (6 bases). The CDR3 runs to 13 residues. Trimming left V 3 bases short and J 8 bases short, with 10 bases between. Germline assignment: CDR1 KGHSH and CDR2 LQKENI.

The chain has TRBV23-1 and TRBJ2-1, with TRBD1 identical over 7 bases. TRBV23-1 is given ORF status, its function remaining uncertain. After removal of 0 bases from V and 6 bases from J, the junction contained 14 bases not matched to a gene. The CDR3 is 18 residues long. The CDR3 region has the DNA TGCGCCAGCAGTCAATCTCAAACCCGACAGGGTACAGTCAATGAGCAGTTCTTC. It specifies CASSQSQTRQGTVNEQFF.

This chain uses TRBV11-2 with TRBJ1-2, with D perhaps matching TRBD1 (5 bases). Germline assignment: CDR1 SGHAT and CDR2 FQNNGV. Trimming took off 2 bases at V and 8 bases at J, with 15 bases between the two ends. This CDR3 has 14 amino acids. The CDR3 region is CASSLRDSREGYTF. The CDR3 DNA is TGTGCCAGCAGCTTAAGAGACAGCCGGGAGGGCTACACCTTC.

The chain employs TRBV29-1 and TRBJ2-2; 8 bases are shared with TRBD2. Trimming cost V 6 bases and J 6 bases; bases outside gene matches: 9. This CDR3 contains 14 residues. Germline-derived CDR1 and CDR2 are SQVTM and ANQGSEA. This CDR3 reads CSVGTSPFSGELFF. CDR3 sequence (DNA): TGCAGCGTGGGGACTAGTCCCTTTTCCGGGGAGCTGTTTTTT.

V gene TRBV29-1 combines with J gene TRBJ1-2, with D possibly matching TRBD1 (5 bases). CDR3 length: 12 residues. Germline V lookup: CDR1 SQVTM, CDR2 ANQGSEA. Between the trimmed V and J ends, which lost 4 bases and 1 base, there was a span of 7 bases. CDR3 amino acids: CSVGGVNYGYTF. CDR3 bases: TGCAGCGTTGGGGGGGTTAACTATGGCTACACCTTC.

This chain links TRBV5-1 with TRBJ2-1, with 11 bases lining up with TRBD2. Trimming removed 6 bases from V and 6 bases from J; junction bases left unmatched: 2. The CDR3 loop spans 13 amino acids. Germline values: CDR1 SGHRS, CDR2 YFSETQ. DNA for the CDR3: TGCGCCAGCAACGGACTAGCGGGCAATGAGCAGTTCTTC. This translates into CASNGLAGNEQFF.